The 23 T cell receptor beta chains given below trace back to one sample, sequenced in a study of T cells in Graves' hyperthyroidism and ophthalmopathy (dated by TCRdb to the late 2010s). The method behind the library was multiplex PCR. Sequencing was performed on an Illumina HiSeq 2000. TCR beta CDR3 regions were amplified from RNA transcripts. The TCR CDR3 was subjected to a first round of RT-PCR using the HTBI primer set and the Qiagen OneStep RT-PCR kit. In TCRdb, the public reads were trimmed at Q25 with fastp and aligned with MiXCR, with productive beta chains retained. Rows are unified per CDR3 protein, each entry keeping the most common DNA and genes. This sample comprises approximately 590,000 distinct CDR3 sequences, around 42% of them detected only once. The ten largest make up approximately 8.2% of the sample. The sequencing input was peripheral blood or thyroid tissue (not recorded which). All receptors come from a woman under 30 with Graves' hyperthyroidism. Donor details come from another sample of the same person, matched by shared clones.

The CDR3 loop reads CASSVADSNTEKLFF. CDR3 bases: TGTGCCAGCAGCGTAGCGGACAGTAACACTGAAAAACTGTTTTTT. This chain uses TRBV9 with TRBJ1-4, with D maybe TRBD1 (6 bases). Germline CDR1 SGDLS, CDR2 YYNGEE. With 0 bases removed from V and 7 bases from J, the gap between germline ends came to 13 bases. The CDR3 is 15 residues long. Full variable domain (remainder filled in from reference TRBV9 and TRBJ1-4): DSGVTQTPKHLITATGQRVTLRCSPRSGDLSVYWYQQSLDQGLQFLIQYYNGEERAKGNILERFSAQQFPDLHSELNLSSLELGDSALYFCASSVADSNTEKLFFGSGTQLSVL.

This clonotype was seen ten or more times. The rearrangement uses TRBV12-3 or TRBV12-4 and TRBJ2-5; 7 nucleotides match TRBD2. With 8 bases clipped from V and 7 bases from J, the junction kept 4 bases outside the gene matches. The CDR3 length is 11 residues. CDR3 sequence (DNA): TGTGCCAGCGCACGGGGGGTGACCCAGTACTTC. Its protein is CASARGVTQYF.

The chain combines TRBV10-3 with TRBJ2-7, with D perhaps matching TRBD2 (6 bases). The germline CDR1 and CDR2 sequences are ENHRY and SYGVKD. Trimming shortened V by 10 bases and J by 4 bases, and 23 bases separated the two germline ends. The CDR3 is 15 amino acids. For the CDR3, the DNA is TGTGCCAGCAACATAGCACGGGGAGGACCGTACGAGCAGTACTTC. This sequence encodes CASNIARGGPYEQYF.

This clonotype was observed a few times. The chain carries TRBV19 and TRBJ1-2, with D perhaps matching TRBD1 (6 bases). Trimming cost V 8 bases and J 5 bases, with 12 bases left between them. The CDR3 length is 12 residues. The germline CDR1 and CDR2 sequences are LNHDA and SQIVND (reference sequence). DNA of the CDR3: TGTGCCAGTCGGGGACACCTTTATGGCTACACCTTC. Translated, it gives CASRGHLYGYTF.

The CDR3 loop is CASSPGQGLAEAFF. DNA of the CDR3: TGCGCCAGCAGCCCGGGACAGGGGTTGGCTGAAGCTTTCTTT. The genes are TRBV5-1 and TRBJ1-1; TRBD1 agrees at 10 bases. Germline lookup yields CDR1 SGHRS and CDR2 YFSETQ. CDR3 length: 14 residues. Germline trimming cut 4 bases from V and 6 bases from J; bases unmatched to any gene: 6.

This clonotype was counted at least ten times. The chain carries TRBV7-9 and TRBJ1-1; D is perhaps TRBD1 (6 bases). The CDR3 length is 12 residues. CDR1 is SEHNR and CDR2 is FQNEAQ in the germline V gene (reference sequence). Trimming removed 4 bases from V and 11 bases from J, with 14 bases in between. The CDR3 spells CASSSGQRSAFF. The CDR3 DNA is TGTGCCAGCAGCTCAGGACAGAGGTCTGCTTTCTTT. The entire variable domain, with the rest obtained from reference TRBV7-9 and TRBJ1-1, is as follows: DTGVSQNPRHKITKRGQNVTFRCDPISEHNRLYWYRQTLGQGPEFLTYFQNEAQLEKSRLLSDRFSAERPKGSFSTLEIQRTEQGDSAMYLCASSSGQRSAFFGQGTRLTVV.

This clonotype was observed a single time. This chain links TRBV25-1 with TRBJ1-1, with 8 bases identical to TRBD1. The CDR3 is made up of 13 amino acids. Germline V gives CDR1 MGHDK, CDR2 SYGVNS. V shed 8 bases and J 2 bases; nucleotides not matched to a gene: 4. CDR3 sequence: CASGGQGNTEAFF. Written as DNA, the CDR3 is TGTGCCAGCGGAGGACAGGGTAACACTGAAGCTTTCTTT.

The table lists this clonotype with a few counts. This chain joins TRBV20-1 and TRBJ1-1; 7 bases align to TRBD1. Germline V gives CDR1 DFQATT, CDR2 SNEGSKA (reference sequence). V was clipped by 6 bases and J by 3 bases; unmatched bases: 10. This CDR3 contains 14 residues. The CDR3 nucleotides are TGCAGTGCACGGTTGACAGGGAGGGACACTGAAGCTTTCTTT. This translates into CSARLTGRDTEAFF.

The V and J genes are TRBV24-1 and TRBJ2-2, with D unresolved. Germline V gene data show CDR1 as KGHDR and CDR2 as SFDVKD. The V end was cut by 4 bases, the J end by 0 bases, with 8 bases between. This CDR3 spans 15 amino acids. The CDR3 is CATSDPGANTGELFF. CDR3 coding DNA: TGTGCCACCAGTGACCCAGGAGCGAACACCGGGGAGCTGTTTTTT.

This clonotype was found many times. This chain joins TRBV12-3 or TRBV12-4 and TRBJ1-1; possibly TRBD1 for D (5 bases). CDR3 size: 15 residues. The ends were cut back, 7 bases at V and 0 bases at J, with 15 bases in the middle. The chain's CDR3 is CASTSGWGLNTEAFF. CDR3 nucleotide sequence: TGTGCCAGCACCTCAGGTTGGGGGTTGAACACTGAAGCTTTCTTT.

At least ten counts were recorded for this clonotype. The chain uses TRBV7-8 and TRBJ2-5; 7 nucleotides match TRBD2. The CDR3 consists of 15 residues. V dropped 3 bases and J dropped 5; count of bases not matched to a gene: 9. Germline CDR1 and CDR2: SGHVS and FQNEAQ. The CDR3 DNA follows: TGTGCCAGCAGCTTGGTCGGGGCGCGGGGGGAGACCCAGTACTTC. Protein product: CASSLVGARGETQYF.

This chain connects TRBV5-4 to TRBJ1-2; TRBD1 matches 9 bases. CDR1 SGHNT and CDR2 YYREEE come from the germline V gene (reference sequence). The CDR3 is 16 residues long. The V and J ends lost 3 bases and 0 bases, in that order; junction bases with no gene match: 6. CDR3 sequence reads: CASSSGTGITNYGYTF. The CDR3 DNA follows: TGTGCCAGCAGCTCCGGGACAGGGATTACTAACTATGGCTACACCTTC.

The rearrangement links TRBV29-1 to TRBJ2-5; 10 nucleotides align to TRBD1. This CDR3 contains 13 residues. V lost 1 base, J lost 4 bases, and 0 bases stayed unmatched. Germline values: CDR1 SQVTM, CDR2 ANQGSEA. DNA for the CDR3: TGCAGCGTTGAAGGGACAGGGGGAGAGACCCAGTACTTC. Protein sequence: CSVEGTGGETQYF.

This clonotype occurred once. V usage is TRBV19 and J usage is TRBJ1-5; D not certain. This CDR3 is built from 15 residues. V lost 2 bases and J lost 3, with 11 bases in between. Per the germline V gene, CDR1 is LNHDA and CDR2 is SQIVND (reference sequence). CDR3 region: CASSIKWSSNQPQHF. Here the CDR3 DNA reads TGTGCCAGTAGTATAAAGTGGAGTTCCAATCAGCCCCAGCATTTT.

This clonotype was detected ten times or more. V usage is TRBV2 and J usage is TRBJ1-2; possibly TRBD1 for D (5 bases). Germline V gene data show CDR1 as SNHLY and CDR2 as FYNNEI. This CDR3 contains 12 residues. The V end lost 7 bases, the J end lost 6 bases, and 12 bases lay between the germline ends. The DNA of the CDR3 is TGTGCCAGCACCTTCGGGGGGGATGGCTACACCTTC. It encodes CASTFGGDGYTF.

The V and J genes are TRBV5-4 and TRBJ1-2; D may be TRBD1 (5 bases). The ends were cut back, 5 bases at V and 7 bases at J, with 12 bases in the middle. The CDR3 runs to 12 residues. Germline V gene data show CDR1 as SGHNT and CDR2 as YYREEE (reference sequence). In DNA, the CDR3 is TGTGCCAGCAGATCTACGGGGGGTGGCTACACCTTC. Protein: CASRSTGGGYTF.

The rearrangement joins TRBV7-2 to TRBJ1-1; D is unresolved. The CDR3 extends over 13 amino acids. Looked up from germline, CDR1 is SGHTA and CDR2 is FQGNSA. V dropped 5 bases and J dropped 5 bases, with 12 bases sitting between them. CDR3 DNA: TGTGCCAGCAGCCCCCCCCCAAATACTGAAGCTTTCTTT. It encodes CASSPPPNTEAFF.

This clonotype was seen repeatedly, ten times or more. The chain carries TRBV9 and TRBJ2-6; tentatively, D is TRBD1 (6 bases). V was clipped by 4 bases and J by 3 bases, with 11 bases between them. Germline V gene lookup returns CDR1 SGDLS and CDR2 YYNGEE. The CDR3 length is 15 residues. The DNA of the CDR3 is TGTGCCAGCAGCATTGGGGGCGTTGGGGCCAACGTCCTGACTTTC. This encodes CASSIGGVGANVLTF.

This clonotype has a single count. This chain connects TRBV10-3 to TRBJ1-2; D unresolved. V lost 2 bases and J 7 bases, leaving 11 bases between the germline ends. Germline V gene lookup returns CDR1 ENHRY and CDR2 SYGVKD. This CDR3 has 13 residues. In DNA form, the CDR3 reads TGTGCCATCAGTGAGGACGGGGAAGGTGGCTACACCTTC. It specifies CAISEDGEGGYTF.

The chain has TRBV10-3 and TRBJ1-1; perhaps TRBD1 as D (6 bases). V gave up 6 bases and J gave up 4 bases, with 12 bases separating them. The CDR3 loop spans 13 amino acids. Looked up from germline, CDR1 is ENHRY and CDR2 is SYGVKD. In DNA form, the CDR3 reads TGTGCCATCAGCCTACAGGGTTCCACTGAAGCTTTCTTT. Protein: CAISLQGSTEAFF.

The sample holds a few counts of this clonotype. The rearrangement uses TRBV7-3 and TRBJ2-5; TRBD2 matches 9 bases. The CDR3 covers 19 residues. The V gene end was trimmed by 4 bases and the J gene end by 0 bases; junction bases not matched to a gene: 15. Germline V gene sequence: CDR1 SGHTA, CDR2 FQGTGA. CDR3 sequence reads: CASSSPAGGWVSHQETQYF. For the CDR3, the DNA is TGTGCCAGCAGCTCCCCTGCGGGAGGGTGGGTATCGCACCAAGAGACCCAGTACTTC.

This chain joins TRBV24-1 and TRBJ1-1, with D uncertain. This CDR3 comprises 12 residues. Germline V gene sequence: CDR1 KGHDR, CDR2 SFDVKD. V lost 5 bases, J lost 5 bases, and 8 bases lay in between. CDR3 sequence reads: CATSGPGTEAFF. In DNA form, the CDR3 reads TGTGCCACCAGTGGCCCGGGGACTGAAGCTTTCTTT.

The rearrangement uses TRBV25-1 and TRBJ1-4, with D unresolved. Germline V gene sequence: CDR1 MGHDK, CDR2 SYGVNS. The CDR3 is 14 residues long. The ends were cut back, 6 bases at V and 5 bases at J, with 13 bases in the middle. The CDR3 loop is CASSLVGVNEKLFF. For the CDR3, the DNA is TGTGCCAGCAGCCTCGTTGGGGTCAATGAAAAACTGTTTTTT.